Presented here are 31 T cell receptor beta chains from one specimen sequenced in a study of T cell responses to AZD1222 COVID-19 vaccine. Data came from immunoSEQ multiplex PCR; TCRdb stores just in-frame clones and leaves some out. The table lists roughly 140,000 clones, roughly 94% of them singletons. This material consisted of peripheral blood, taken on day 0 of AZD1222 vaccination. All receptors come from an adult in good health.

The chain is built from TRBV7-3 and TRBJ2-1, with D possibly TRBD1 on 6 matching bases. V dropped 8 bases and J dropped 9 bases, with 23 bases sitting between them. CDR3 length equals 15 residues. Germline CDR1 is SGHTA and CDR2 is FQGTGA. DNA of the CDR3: TGTGCCAGCGGGATTGGGCAGGACAGTTTTCGTGAGCAGTTCTTC. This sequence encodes CASGIGQDSFREQFF.

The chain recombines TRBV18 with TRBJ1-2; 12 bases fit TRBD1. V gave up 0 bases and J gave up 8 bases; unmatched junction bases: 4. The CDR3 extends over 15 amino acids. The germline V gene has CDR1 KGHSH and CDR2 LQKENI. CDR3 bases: TGTGCCAGCTCACCACCCGGGACAGGGGGCTACGGCTACACCTTC. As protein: CASSPPGTGGYGYTF.

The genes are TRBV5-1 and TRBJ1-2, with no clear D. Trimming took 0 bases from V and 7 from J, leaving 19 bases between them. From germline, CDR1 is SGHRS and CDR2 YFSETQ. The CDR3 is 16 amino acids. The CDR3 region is CASSLVFLRLRGGYTF. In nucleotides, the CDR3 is TGCGCCAGCAGCTTGGTCTTCCTAAGGCTCCGGGGTGGCTACACCTTC.

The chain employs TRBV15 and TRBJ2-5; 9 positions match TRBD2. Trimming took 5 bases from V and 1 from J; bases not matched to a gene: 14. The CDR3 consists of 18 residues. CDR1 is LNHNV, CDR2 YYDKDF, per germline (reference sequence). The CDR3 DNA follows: TGTGCCACCAGCCTCTTGGCTAGCGGGAAACCCTTCCAAGAGACCCAGTACTTC. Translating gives CATSLLASGKPFQETQYF.

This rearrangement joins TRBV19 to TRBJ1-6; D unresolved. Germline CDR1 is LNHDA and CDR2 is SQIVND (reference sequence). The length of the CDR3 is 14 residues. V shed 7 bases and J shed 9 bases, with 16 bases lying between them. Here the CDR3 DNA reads TGTGCCAGTACCGTCGCGTGGGGTTTTTCACCCCTCCACTTT. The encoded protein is CASTVAWGFSPLHF. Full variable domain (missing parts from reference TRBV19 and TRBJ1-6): DGGITQSPKYLFRKEGQNVTLSCEQNLNHDAMYWYRQDPGQGLRLIYYSQIVNDFQKGDIAEGYSVSREKKESFPLTVTSAQKNPTAFYLCASTVAWGFSPLHFGNGTRLTVT.

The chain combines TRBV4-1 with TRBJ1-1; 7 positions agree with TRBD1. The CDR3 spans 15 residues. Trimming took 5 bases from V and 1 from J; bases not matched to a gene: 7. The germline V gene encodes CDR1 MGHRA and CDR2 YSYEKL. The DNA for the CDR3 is TGCGCCAGCAGCTGGACGGGACAGCAGAACACTGAAGCTTTCTTT. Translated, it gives CASSWTGQQNTEAFF.

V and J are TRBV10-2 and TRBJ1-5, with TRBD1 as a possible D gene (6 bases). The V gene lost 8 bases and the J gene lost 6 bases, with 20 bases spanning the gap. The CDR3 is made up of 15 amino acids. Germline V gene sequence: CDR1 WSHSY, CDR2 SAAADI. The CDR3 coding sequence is TGCGCCAGCTCCCCTTCCCTTTCGGGGGCTCAGCCCCAGCATTTT. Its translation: CASSPSLSGAQPQHF.

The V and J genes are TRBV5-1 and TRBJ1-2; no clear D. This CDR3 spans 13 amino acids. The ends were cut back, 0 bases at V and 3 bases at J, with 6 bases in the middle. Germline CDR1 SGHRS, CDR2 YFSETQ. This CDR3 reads CASSLDSHYGYTF. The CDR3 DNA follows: TGCGCCAGCAGCTTGGACAGTCACTATGGCTACACCTTC.

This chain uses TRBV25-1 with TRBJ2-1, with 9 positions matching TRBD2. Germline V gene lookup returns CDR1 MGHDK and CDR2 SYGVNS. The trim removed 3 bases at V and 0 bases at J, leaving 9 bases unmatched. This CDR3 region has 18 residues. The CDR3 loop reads CASSDHVLAGSSYNEQFF. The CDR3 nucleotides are TGTGCCAGCAGTGACCACGTACTAGCGGGTAGCTCCTACAATGAGCAGTTCTTC.

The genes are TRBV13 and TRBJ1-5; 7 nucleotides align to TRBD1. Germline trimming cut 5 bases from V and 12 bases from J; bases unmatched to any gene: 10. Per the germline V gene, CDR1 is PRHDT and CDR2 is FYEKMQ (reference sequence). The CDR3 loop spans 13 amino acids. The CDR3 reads CASSQGVEGLQHF. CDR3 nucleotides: TGTGCCAGCAGCCAGGGGGTAGAGGGGCTCCAGCATTTT.

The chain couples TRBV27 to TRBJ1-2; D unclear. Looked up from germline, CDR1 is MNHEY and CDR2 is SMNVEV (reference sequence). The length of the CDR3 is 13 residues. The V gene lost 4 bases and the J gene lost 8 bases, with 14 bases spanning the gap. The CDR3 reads CASSSSDLGGYTF. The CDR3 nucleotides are TGTGCCAGCAGTTCGTCAGACCTCGGGGGCTACACCTTC.

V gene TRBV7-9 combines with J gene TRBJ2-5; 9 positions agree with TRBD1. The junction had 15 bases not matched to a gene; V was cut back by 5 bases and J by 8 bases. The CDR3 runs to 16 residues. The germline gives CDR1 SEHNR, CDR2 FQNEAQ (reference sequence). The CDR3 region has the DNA TGTGCCAGCAGCCCAAACTCCGGACAGGGGCGTCCCACCCAGTACTTC. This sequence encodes CASSPNSGQGRPTQYF.

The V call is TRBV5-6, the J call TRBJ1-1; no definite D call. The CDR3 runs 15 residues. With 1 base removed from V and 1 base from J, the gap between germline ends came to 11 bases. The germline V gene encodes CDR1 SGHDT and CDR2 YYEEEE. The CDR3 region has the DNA TGTGCCAGCAGCTTGTATAGCCCGGGGAACACTGAAGCTTTCTTT. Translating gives CASSLYSPGNTEAFF.

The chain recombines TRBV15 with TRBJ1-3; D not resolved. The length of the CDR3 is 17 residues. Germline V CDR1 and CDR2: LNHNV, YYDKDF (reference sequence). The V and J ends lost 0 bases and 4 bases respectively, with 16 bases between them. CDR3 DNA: TGTGCCACCAGCAGAGATTCGGGGAGGGTTACAGGAAACACCATATATTTT. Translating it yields CATSRDSGRVTGNTIYF.

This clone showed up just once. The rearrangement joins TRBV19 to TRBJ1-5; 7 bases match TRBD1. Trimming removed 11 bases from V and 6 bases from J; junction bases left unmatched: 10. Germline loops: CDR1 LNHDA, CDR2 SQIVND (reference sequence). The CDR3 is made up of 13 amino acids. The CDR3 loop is CAGRTGEGQPQHF. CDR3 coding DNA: TGTGCCGGAAGAACAGGGGAAGGTCAGCCCCAGCATTTT.

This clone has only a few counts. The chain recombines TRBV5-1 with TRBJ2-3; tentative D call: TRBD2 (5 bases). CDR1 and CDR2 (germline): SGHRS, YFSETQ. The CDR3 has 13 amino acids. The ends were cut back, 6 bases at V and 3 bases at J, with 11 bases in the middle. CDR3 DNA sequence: TGCGCCAGCAACCCGGACTTGACAGATACGCAGTATTTT. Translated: CASNPDLTDTQYF.

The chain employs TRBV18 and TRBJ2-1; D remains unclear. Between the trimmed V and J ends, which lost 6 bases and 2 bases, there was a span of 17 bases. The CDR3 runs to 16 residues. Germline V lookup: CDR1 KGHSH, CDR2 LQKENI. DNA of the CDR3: TGTGCCAGCTCCCCCGCCGCGGCGTCGGCCTACAATGAGCAGTTCTTC. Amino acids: CASSPAAASAYNEQFF.

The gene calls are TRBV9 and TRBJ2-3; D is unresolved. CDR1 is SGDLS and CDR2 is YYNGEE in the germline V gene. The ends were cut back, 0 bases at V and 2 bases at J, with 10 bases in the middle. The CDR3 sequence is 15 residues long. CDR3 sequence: CASSVGPKYTDTQYF. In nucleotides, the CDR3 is TGTGCCAGCAGCGTAGGACCCAAATACACAGATACGCAGTATTTT. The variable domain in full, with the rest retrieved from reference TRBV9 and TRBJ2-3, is DSGVTQTPKHLITATGQRVTLRCSPRSGDLSVYWYQQSLDQGLQFLIQYYNGEERAKGNILERFSAQQFPDLHSELNLSSLELGDSALYFCASSVGPKYTDTQYFGPGTRLTVL.

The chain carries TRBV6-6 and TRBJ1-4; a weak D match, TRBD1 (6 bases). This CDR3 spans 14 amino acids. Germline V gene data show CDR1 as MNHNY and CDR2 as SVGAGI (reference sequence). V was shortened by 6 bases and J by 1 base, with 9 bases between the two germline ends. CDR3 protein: CASSGGQTNEKLFF. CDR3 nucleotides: TGTGCCAGCAGCGGGGGGCAAACTAATGAAAAACTGTTTTTT.

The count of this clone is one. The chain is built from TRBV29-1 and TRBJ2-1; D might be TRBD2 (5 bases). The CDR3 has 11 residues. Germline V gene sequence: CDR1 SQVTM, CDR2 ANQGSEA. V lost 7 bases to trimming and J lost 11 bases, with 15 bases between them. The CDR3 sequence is CSAERGTQQFF. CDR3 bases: TGCAGCGCCGAACGGGGTACTCAGCAGTTCTTC.

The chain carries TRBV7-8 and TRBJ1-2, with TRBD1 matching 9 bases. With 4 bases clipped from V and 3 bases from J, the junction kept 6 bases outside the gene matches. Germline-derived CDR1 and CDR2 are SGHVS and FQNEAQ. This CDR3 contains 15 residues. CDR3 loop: CASSSGQGRYYGYTF. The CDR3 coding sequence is TGTGCCAGCAGCTCCGGACAGGGGAGATACTATGGCTACACCTTC.

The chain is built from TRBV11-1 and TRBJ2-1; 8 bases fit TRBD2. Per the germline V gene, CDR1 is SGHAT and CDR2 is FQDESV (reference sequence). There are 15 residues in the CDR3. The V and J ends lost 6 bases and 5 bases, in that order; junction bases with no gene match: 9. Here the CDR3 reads CASSHSGSRNNEQFF. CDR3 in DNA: TGTGCCAGCAGTCACAGCGGGAGTCGGAACAATGAGCAGTTCTTC.

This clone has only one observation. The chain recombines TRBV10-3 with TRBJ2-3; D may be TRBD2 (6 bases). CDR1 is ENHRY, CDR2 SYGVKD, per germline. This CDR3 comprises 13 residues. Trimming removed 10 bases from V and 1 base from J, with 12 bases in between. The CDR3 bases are TGTGCCACCTCTAGCGACGGCACAGATACGCAGTATTTT. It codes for CATSSDGTDTQYF.

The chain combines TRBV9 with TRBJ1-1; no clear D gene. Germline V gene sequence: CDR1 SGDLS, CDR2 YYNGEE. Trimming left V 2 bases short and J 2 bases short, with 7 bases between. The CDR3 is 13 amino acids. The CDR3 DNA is TGTGCCAGCAGCGTCGTCTTAAACACTGAAGCTTTCTTT. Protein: CASSVVLNTEAFF.

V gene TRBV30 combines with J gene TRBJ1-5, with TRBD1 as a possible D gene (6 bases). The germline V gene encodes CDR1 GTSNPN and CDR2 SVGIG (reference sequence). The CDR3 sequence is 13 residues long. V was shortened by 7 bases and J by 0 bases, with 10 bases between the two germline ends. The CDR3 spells CASEGGSNQPQHF. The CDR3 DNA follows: TGTGCCTCTGAAGGGGGTAGCAATCAGCCCCAGCATTTT.

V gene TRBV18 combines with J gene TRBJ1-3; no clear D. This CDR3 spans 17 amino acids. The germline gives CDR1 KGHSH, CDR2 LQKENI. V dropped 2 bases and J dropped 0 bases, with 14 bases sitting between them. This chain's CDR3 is CASSPMPRVNSGNTIYF. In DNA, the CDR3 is TGTGCCAGCTCACCAATGCCCCGCGTGAACTCTGGAAACACCATATATTTT.

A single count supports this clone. The chain's CDR3 is CASTMQGTRAFF. CDR3 coding DNA: TGTGCCAGCACCATGCAGGGTACGAGAGCTTTCTTT. The chain has TRBV6-6 and TRBJ1-1; D possibly corresponds to TRBD1 (5 bases). The CDR3 has 12 residues. Trimming took off 7 bases at V and 10 bases at J, with 16 bases between the two ends. CDR1 MNHNY and CDR2 SVGAGI come from the germline V gene (reference sequence).

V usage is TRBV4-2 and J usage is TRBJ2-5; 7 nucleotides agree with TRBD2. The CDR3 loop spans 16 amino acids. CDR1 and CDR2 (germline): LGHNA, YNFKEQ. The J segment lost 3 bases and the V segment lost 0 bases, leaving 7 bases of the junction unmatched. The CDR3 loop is CASSQDKREGEETQYF. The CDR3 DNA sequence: TGTGCCAGCAGCCAAGATAAGAGGGAGGGCGAAGAGACCCAGTACTTC.

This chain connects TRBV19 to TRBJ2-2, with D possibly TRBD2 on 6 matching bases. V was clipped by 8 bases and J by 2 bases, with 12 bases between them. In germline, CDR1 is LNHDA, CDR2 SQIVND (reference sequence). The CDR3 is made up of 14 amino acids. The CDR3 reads CASHSGANTGELFF. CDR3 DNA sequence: TGTGCCAGTCATAGCGGAGCAAACACCGGGGAGCTGTTTTTT.

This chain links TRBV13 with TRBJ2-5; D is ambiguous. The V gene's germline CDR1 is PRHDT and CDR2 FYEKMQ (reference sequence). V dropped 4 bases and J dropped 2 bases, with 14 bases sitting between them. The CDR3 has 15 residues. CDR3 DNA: TGTGCCAGCAGCTCCGCTCCAGCGACACAAGAGACCCAGTACTTC. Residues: CASSSAPATQETQYF. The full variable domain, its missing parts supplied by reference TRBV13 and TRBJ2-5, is AAGVIQSPRHLIKEKRETATLKCYPIPRHDTVYWYQQGPGQDPQFLISFYEKMQSDKGSIPDRFSAQQFSDYHSELNMSSLELGDSALYFCASSSAPATQETQYFGPGTRLLVL.

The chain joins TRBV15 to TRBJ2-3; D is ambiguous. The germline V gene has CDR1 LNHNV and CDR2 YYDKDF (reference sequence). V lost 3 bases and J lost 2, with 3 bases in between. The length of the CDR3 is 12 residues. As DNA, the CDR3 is TGTGCCACCAGCAGTTACACAGATACGCAGTATTTT. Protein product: CATSSYTDTQYF.